Presented here are 32 T cell receptor beta chains from one specimen sequenced in a study of shared clonotypes between healthy human individuals. Data came from immunoSEQ multiplex PCR; TCRdb stores just in-frame clones and leaves some out. The table records 2 million to 2.5 million clones, around 93% of them present only once. Sequences were obtained from naive CD4+ T cells from PBMCs. Documented subset: CD45RA+ positively selected. The receptors were gathered from a man between 18 and 35 years old in good health. Some clones in this sample may be carry-over from other donors' samples.

This clone was detected a few times. The rearrangement uses TRBV5-1 and TRBJ2-2, with D tentatively TRBD1 (5 bases). There are 14 residues in the CDR3. Germline V lookup: CDR1 SGHRS, CDR2 YFSETQ. Trimming shortened V by 4 bases and J by 0 bases, and 7 bases separated the two germline ends. The CDR3 is CASSRTSNTGELFF. CDR3 nucleotides: TGCGCCAGCAGCCGGACATCGAACACCGGGGAGCTGTTTTTT.

The chain couples TRBV5-1 to TRBJ2-7; 9 bases line up with TRBD2. CDR1 and CDR2 (germline): SGHRS, YFSETQ. With V trimmed by 4 bases and J by 6 bases, 11 bases remained unmatched. The CDR3 loop spans 15 amino acids. DNA of the CDR3: TGCGCCAGCAGCCCCCTGGTGGCGGGGGGGCTCGAGCAGTACTTC. This gives the protein CASSPLVAGGLEQYF. The full variable domain, with the rest looked up from reference TRBV5-1 and TRBJ2-7, is KAGVTQTPRYLIKTRGQQVTLSCSPISGHRSVSWYQQTPGQGLQFLFEYFSETQRNKGNFPGRFSGRQFSNSRSEMNVSTLELGDSALYLCASSPLVAGGLEQYFGPGTRLTVT.

V and J are TRBV5-1 and TRBJ2-4, with D possibly matching TRBD1 (6 bases). Trimming cost V 0 bases and J 3 bases, with 7 bases left between them. The CDR3 is made up of 14 amino acids. The germline V gene has CDR1 SGHRS and CDR2 YFSETQ. CDR3 nucleotide sequence: TGCGCCAGCAGCTTGGAGGGGGTCAAAAACATTCAGTACTTC. Translated: CASSLEGVKNIQYF.

The J gene is TRBJ1-3, the V gene TRBV5-5; 9 bases are shared with TRBD1. Germline V gene lookup returns CDR1 SGHKS and CDR2 YYEKEE (reference sequence). The CDR3 has 15 amino acids. V was clipped by 5 bases and J by 4 bases; unmatched bases: 7. The CDR3 loop reads CASRVTGGRGNTIYF. In DNA form, the CDR3 reads TGTGCCAGCAGGGTCACAGGGGGCAGGGGAAACACCATATATTTT.

The gene calls are TRBV9 and TRBJ1-1, with a weak D call TRBD1 (6 bases). CDR1 and CDR2 from the germline V gene are SGDLS and YYNGEE. The germline V and J ends were trimmed by 2 bases and 10 bases, with 30 bases remaining between them. The CDR3 is 18 residues long. The CDR3 nucleotides are TGTGCCAGCAGCGTCACTGAAGCCTTGACCCGAGGACAGTCGGTAGCTTTCTTT. Protein product: CASSVTEALTRGQSVAFF.

V is TRBV4-1 and J is TRBJ2-1; TRBD2 agrees at 12 bases. This CDR3 has 15 residues. Trimming at V came to 4 bases and at J to 7 bases, leaving 5 bases not matched to a gene. In germline, CDR1 is MGHRA, CDR2 YSYEKL. CDR3 residues: CASSLRTSGINEQFF. CDR3 bases: TGCGCCAGCAGCCTTAGGACTAGCGGGATTAATGAGCAGTTCTTC.

The table lists this clone with a count of one. The V call is TRBV5-1, the J call TRBJ1-2; a possible D gene is TRBD1 (6 bases). Germline CDR1 and CDR2: SGHRS and YFSETQ. This CDR3 contains 15 residues. The ends were cut back, 0 bases at V and 9 bases at J, with 18 bases in the middle. In DNA form, the CDR3 reads TGCGCCAGCAGCTTGGAGCCTGGAGGGGGTTCCAGCTACACCTTC. Protein product: CASSLEPGGGSSYTF.

The rearrangement uses TRBV6-5 and TRBJ2-7; TRBD2 is a possible D gene (6 bases). V shed 7 bases and J shed 2 bases, with 12 bases lying between them. CDR1 and CDR2 from the germline V gene are MNHEY and SVGAGI. CDR3 size: 13 residues. CDR3 nucleotides: TGTGCCAGCATGGGGGGAGGTCCCTACGAGCAGTACTTC. Protein: CASMGGGPYEQYF.

V gene TRBV27 combines with J gene TRBJ2-1; D is undetermined. Trimming took off 10 bases at V and 5 bases at J, with 15 bases between the two ends. Germline-derived CDR1 and CDR2 are MNHEY and SMNVEV (reference sequence). This CDR3 comprises 13 residues. The CDR3 DNA is TGTGCCACCGCTAGTCGAAGGAACAATGAGCAGTTCTTC. Amino acids: CATASRRNNEQFF.

The chain carries TRBV28 and TRBJ1-5; 7 bases line up with TRBD1. V trimming: 5 bases; J trimming: 5 bases; junction bases outside the gene matches: 6. CDR1 is MDHEN and CDR2 is SYDVKM in the germline V gene. This CDR3 has 14 residues. CDR3 region: CASSITGVHQPQHF. DNA of the CDR3: TGTGCCAGCAGTATCACAGGGGTTCATCAGCCCCAGCATTTT.

The genes are TRBV11-2 and TRBJ1-1; 7 bases are shared with TRBD1. The CDR3 runs 13 residues. Germline loops: CDR1 SGHAT, CDR2 FQNNGV. V gave up 4 bases and J gave up 4 bases; unmatched junction bases: 3. The CDR3 DNA sequence: TGTGCCAGCAGCTGGGCAGGGGGCACTGAAGCTTTCTTT. This gives the protein CASSWAGGTEAFF.

This clone was seen once. The chain has TRBV9 and TRBJ2-3, with D possibly TRBD1 on 5 matching bases. CDR3 length: 16 amino acids. Germline V gives CDR1 SGDLS, CDR2 YYNGEE. Trimming pared 3 bases from V and 0 bases from J, leaving 14 bases between. The CDR3 nucleotides are TGTGCCAGCAGCGGGCCGAAGGGGCTTAGCACAGATACGCAGTATTTT. Translation: CASSGPKGLSTDTQYF.

The V and J genes are TRBV19 and TRBJ2-1; tentative D call: TRBD2 (5 bases). The CDR3 runs to 14 residues. Trimming took 3 bases from V and 7 from J, leaving 13 bases between them. Germline-derived CDR1 and CDR2 are LNHDA and SQIVND (reference sequence). The CDR3: CASSISGNLNEQFF. CDR3 coding DNA: TGTGCCAGTAGTATTTCCGGGAATTTGAATGAGCAGTTCTTC.

This clone came up once. The chain couples TRBV9 to TRBJ2-5; D unresolved. This CDR3 comprises 14 residues. Trimming shortened V by 7 bases and J by 2 bases, and 15 bases separated the two germline ends. Germline CDR1 is SGDLS and CDR2 is YYNGEE. Here the CDR3 reads CASSSPTLQETQYF. CDR3 nucleotides: TGTGCCAGCTCGTCCCCAACCCTGCAAGAGACCCAGTACTTC.

The V and J genes are TRBV28 and TRBJ2-1; TRBD2 is a possible D gene (6 bases). CDR3 length: 20 amino acids. The ends were cut back, 3 bases at V and 5 bases at J, with 29 bases in the middle. Germline lookup yields CDR1 MDHEN and CDR2 SYDVKM. CDR3: CASSFRPAGRIQRADNEQFF. CDR3 in DNA: TGTGCCAGCAGTTTCCGCCCCGCCGGGCGGATTCAGCGGGCGGACAATGAGCAGTTCTTC.

The CDR3 DNA is TGCGCCAGCAGCCCGGGGCAGGTCGGGCAGTTCTTC. Translating gives CASSPGQVGQFF. The chain uses TRBV5-1 and TRBJ2-1; D is perhaps TRBD1 or TRBD2 (5 bases each). Between the trimmed V and J ends, which lost 4 bases and 12 bases, there was a span of 14 bases. Germline CDR1 reads SGHRS; CDR2 reads YFSETQ. This CDR3 spans 12 amino acids. The full variable domain, its missing parts supplied by reference TRBV5-1 and TRBJ2-1, is KAGVTQTPRYLIKTRGQQVTLSCSPISGHRSVSWYQQTPGQGLQFLFEYFSETQRNKGNFPGRFSGRQFSNSRSEMNVSTLELGDSALYLCASSPGQVGQFFGPGTRLTVL.

The chain is built from TRBV10-3 and TRBJ2-3, with a weak D call TRBD2 (6 bases). CDR3 length: 14 amino acids. Trimming stripped 6 bases from V and 2 bases from J, with 12 bases between. Germline V gene lookup returns CDR1 ENHRY and CDR2 SYGVKD. The CDR3 region is CAIRIGTDTDTQYF. For the CDR3, the DNA is TGTGCCATCAGGATCGGGACTGACACAGATACGCAGTATTTT.

A note on this clone: The same CDR3 is also encoded by other DNA sequences in this sample. This sequence joins TRBV2 and TRBJ2-7, with TRBD2 as a possible D gene (6 bases). V was trimmed by 4 bases and J by 4 bases, leaving 8 bases between them. Germline V CDR1 and CDR2: SNHLY, FYNNEI. This CDR3 is built from 12 residues. CDR3 amino acids: CASSGSGYEQYF. CDR3 DNA sequence: TGTGCCAGCAGTGGGAGCGGGTACGAGCAGTACTTC.

The gene calls are TRBV4-3 and TRBJ2-2; D is perhaps TRBD1 (5 bases). The germline CDR1 and CDR2 sequences are LGHNA and YSLEER. This CDR3 has 16 residues. Trimming stripped 0 bases from V and 1 base from J, with 9 bases between. The CDR3 here is CASSQEGAQNTGELFF. The CDR3 bases are TGCGCCAGCAGCCAAGAAGGGGCCCAGAACACCGGGGAGCTGTTTTTT.

A word on this clone: The sample has other DNA sequences that encode this CDR3 too. V gene TRBV6-6 combines with J gene TRBJ2-5, with a tentative D call TRBD2 (6 bases). This CDR3 contains 14 residues. Trimming pared 0 bases from V and 5 bases from J, leaving 10 bases between. From germline, CDR1 is MNHNY and CDR2 SVGAGI (reference sequence). For the CDR3, the DNA is TGTGCCAGCAGTTACTCGATGGGAGGCGAGACCCAGTACTTC. Residues: CASSYSMGGETQYF.

This clone has just one count. The chain has TRBV2 and TRBJ2-3; the match to TRBD2 covers 7 bases. Looked up from germline, CDR1 is SNHLY and CDR2 is FYNNEI. The CDR3 length is 15 residues. Unmatched junction bases numbered 6, after V lost 5 bases and J lost 1 base. CDR3 protein: CASSSMGGGTDTQYF. The DNA of the CDR3 is TGTGCCAGCAGTTCAATGGGAGGGGGCACAGATACGCAGTATTTT.

This chain uses TRBV11-3 with TRBJ2-3, with TRBD1 identical over 9 bases. The CDR3 spans 16 residues. Germline values: CDR1 SGHNT, CDR2 YENEEA. V gave up 5 bases and J gave up 2 bases; unmatched junction bases: 8. The CDR3 DNA follows: TGTGCCAGCAGCATCAGGACAGGGGAGAACACAGATACGCAGTATTTT. This encodes CASSIRTGENTDTQYF.

The chain employs TRBV5-4 and TRBJ2-1; 12 nucleotides match TRBD2. The CDR3 extends over 16 amino acids. CDR1 and CDR2 (germline): SGHNT, YYREEE (reference sequence). The V segment lost 5 bases and the J segment 7 bases; nucleotides outside the gene matches: 10. The CDR3 is CASRSVLAGGPNEQFF. CDR3 DNA: TGTGCCAGCAGGTCCGTACTAGCGGGAGGACCTAATGAGCAGTTCTTC. Based on the CDR3 plus reference TRBV5-4 and TRBJ2-1, the full variable domain is ETGVTQSPTHLIKTRGQQVTLRCSSQSGHNTVSWYQQALGQGPQFIFQYYREEENGRGNFPPRFSGLQFPNYSSELNVNALELDDSALYLCASRSVLAGGPNEQFFGPGTRLTVL.

The DNA of the CDR3 is TGTGCCAGTAGTATAGGGACAGTTGAAGCTTTCTTT. This encodes CASSIGTVEAFF. This chain links TRBV19 with TRBJ1-1; possibly TRBD1 for D (6 bases). There are 12 residues in the CDR3. With 1 base removed from V and 7 bases from J, the gap between germline ends came to 7 bases. Germline V gene data show CDR1 as LNHDA and CDR2 as SQIVND (reference sequence).

This clone was detected a few times. This sample includes further DNA sequences coding for the same CDR3. This sequence joins TRBV29-1 and TRBJ1-1; TRBD1 matches 11 bases. V shed 3 bases, J shed 0 bases, and the junction held 3 bases outside the gene matches. CDR3 length equals 15 residues. Germline CDR1 reads SQVTM; CDR2 reads ANQGSEA. CDR3 sequence reads: CSVEGGQGVNTEAFF. The CDR3 region has the DNA TGCAGCGTTGAGGGGGGACAGGGGGTGAACACTGAAGCTTTCTTT.

The chain uses TRBV11-2 and TRBJ1-5; the D gene is possibly TRBD1 (6 bases). Trimming shortened V by 5 bases and J by 7 bases, and 9 bases separated the two germline ends. Germline assignment: CDR1 SGHAT and CDR2 FQNNGV. The CDR3 has 12 amino acids. CDR3 sequence: CASSDTGQPQHF. The CDR3 coding sequence is TGTGCCAGCAGCGATACAGGGCAGCCCCAGCATTTT.

Of note for this clone: This sample also contains other DNA sequences that code for the same CDR3. The rearrangement joins TRBV9 to TRBJ2-3; D uncertain. Germline loops: CDR1 SGDLS, CDR2 YYNGEE. This CDR3 spans 12 amino acids. V shed 2 bases and J shed 1 base, with 2 bases lying between them. The CDR3 here is CASSVRTDTQYF. The CDR3 DNA reads TGTGCCAGCAGCGTCCGCACAGATACGCAGTATTTT.

The CDR3 region has the DNA TGTGCCTGGAGTGTACGACTGTCTTTCCTCGGCACCGGGGAGCTGTTTTTT. As protein: CAWSVRLSFLGTGELFF. This chain uses TRBV30 with TRBJ2-2; no definite D call. Trimming removed 0 bases at V and 4 bases at J, with 18 bases between. Germline CDR1 GTSNPN, CDR2 SVGIG (reference sequence). This CDR3 has 17 amino acids.

The chain uses TRBV28 and TRBJ2-7, with 7 bases identical to TRBD2. CDR3 length equals 12 residues. The J segment lost 6 bases and the V segment lost 10 bases, leaving 9 bases of the junction unmatched. CDR1 is MDHEN, CDR2 SYDVKM, per germline. The CDR3: CATRRGDREQYF. The CDR3 region has the DNA TGTGCCACCCGCCGGGGGGATCGCGAGCAGTACTTC.

The chain employs TRBV7-8 and TRBJ2-2; TRBD1 might be the D (6 bases). This CDR3 contains 16 residues. The V end lost 5 bases, the J end lost 6 bases, and 19 bases lay between the germline ends. The V gene's germline CDR1 is SGHVS and CDR2 FQNEAQ. The CDR3 is CASSIRRYRESGELFF. The CDR3 region has the DNA TGTGCCAGCAGCATCCGAAGGTACAGGGAATCCGGGGAGCTGTTTTTT.

The rearrangement links TRBV6-5 to TRBJ2-7, with no clear D. Trimming removed 4 bases from V and 0 bases from J, with 13 bases in between. This CDR3 has 15 residues. The germline V gene has CDR1 MNHEY and CDR2 SVGAGI. The CDR3 reads CASSSPGTSSYEQYF. The DNA for the CDR3 is TGTGCCAGCAGTTCACCCGGCACAAGCTCCTACGAGCAGTACTTC.

V and J are TRBV5-1 and TRBJ1-5; D is undetermined. The CDR3 runs 13 residues. Germline loops: CDR1 SGHRS, CDR2 YFSETQ. V was pared by 5 bases and J by 5 bases, with 11 bases between. CDR3 sequence reads: CASRYHVDQPQHF. The CDR3 region has the DNA TGCGCCAGCAGATACCATGTCGATCAGCCCCAGCATTTT.